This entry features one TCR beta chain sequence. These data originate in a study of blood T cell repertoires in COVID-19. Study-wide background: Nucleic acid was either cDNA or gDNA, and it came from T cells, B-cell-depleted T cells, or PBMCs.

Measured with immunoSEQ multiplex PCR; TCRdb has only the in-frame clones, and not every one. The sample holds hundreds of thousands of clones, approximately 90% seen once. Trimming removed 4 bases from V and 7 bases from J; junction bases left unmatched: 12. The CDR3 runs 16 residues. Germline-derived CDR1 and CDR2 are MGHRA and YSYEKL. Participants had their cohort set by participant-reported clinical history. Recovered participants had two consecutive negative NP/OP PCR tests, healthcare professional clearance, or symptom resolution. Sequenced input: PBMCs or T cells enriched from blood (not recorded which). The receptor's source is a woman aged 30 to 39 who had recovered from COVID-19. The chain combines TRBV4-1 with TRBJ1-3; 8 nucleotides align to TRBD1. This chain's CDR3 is CASSPGGSAGWNTIYF. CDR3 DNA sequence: TGCGCCAGCAGCCCAGGGGGCTCGGCCGGATGGAACACCATATATTTT.